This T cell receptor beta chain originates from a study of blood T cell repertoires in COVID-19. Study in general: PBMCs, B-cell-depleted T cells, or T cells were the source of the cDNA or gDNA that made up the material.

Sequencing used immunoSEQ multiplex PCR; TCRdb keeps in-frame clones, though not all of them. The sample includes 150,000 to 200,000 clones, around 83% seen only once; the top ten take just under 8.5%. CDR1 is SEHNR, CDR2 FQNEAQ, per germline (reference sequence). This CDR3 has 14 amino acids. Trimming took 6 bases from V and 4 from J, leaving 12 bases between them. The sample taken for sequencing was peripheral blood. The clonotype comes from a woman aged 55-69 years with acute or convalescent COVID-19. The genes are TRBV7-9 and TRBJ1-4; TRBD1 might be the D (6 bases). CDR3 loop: CASSLDRYNEKLFF. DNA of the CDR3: TGTGCCAGCAGTTTGGACAGATATAATGAAAAACTGTTTTTT. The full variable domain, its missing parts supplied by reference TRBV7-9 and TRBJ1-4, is DTGVSQNPRHKITKRGQNVTFRCDPISEHNRLYWYRQTLGQGPEFLTYFQNEAQLEKSRLLSDRFSAERPKGSFSTLEIQRTEQGDSAMYLCASSLDRYNEKLFFGSGTQLSVL.